A single sample gave rise to the 18 T cell receptor beta chains below, sequenced in a study of tumor-infiltrating lymphocytes in localized non-small cell lung cancer. The protocol was immunoSEQ multiplex PCR, while the TCRdb copy is restricted to in-frame clones and leaves out a portion. Found here are 11,000 to 15,000 clones, around 70% of them singletons; the top ten hold roughly 23%. Source material: uninvolved lung tissue not adjacent to the tumor. These receptors were taken from a human donor with non-small cell lung cancer.

The J gene is TRBJ1-5, the V gene TRBV6-5, with D tentatively TRBD1 (6 bases). This CDR3 has 12 residues. Trimming pared 8 bases from V and 7 bases from J, leaving 12 bases between. Germline values: CDR1 MNHEY, CDR2 SVGAGI. This CDR3 reads CASGQGRQPQHF. CDR3 nucleotide sequence: TGTGCCAGCGGCCAGGGGAGGCAGCCCCAGCATTTT.

This chain links TRBV7-3 with TRBJ1-6, with TRBD1 matching 8 bases. CDR3 length: 15 amino acids. From germline, CDR1 is SGHTA and CDR2 FQGTGA. The junction had 3 bases not matched to a gene; V was cut back by 2 bases and J by 6 bases. The CDR3 spells CASSLGTGLNSPLHF. In nucleotides, the CDR3 is TGTGCCAGCAGCTTAGGGACAGGTCTTAATTCACCCCTCCACTTT.

This clone was seen a handful of times. A junction end diverges from the germline sequence, so it may reflect a read error. The chain couples TRBV28 to TRBJ1-1; D is unclear. Germline V gene data show CDR1 as MDHEN and CDR2 as SYDVKM. This CDR3 region has 14 residues. The CDR3 sequence is CASSFGPQNSEAFF. CDR3 DNA sequence: TGTGCCAGCAGTTTTGGACCCCAGAACTCTGAAGCTTTCTTT.

This clone is categorized as medium-sized. V is TRBV7-7 and J is TRBJ2-7; 9 bases fit TRBD1. This CDR3 has 13 residues. Germline CDR1 and CDR2: SSHAT and FNYEAQ (reference sequence). V gave up 5 bases and J gave up 3 bases; unmatched junction bases: 2. This chain's CDR3 is CASSRGQGYEQYF. CDR3 sequence (DNA): TGTGCCAGCAGCCGGGGACAGGGCTACGAGCAGTACTTC.

The chain uses TRBV30 and TRBJ1-2, with D possibly matching TRBD1 (5 bases). CDR1 and CDR2 (germline): GTSNPN, SVGIG (reference sequence). With 3 bases removed from V and 0 bases from J, the gap between germline ends came to 8 bases. The CDR3 length is 13 residues. DNA for the CDR3: TGTGCCTGGAGCTTGGGGGCTAACTATGGCTACACCTTC. Protein: CAWSLGANYGYTF.

This clone was found once. The V and J genes are TRBV6-5 and TRBJ1-3, with D unresolved. The CDR3 totals 13 residues. The germline gives CDR1 MNHEY, CDR2 SVGAGI. The V end lost 0 bases, the J end lost 9 bases, and 9 bases lay between the germline ends. The CDR3 sequence is CASSYSTASTIYF. The CDR3 region has the DNA TGTGCCAGCAGTTACTCCACTGCAAGCACCATATATTTT.

This chain joins TRBV15 and TRBJ2-4; D may match TRBD1 or TRBD2 (6 bases each). The CDR3 is made up of 15 amino acids. Per germline, CDR1 LNHNV and CDR2 YYDKDF (reference sequence). V lost 3 bases to trimming and J lost 6 bases, with 15 bases between them. The CDR3 protein is CATSSATGRGNIQYF. The CDR3 DNA sequence: TGTGCCACCAGCAGTGCCACAGGGCGGGGAAACATTCAGTACTTC.

By proportion, this clone is medium-sized. V gene TRBV5-4 combines with J gene TRBJ1-6; D gene unclear. Germline V lookup: CDR1 SGHNT, CDR2 YYREEE (reference sequence). This CDR3 is 13 amino acids long. V was cut by 1 base and J by 10 bases, with 9 bases left in between. CDR3 in amino acids: CASSLTSVSPLHF. The CDR3 DNA follows: TGTGCCAGCAGCTTGACGTCGGTATCACCCCTCCACTTT.

This chain uses TRBV6-6 with TRBJ1-3, with TRBD1 as a possible D gene (6 bases). The CDR3 sequence is 15 residues long. Trimming removed 4 bases from V and 0 bases from J, with 10 bases in between. Germline V gives CDR1 MNHNY, CDR2 SVGAGI (reference sequence). The CDR3 region has the DNA TGTGCCAGCAGTTGGGGGGACAACTCTGGAAACACCATATATTTT. Protein product: CASSWGDNSGNTIYF.

This chain connects TRBV14 to TRBJ1-4, with TRBD1 matching over 8 bases. With V trimmed by 4 bases and J by 7 bases, 8 bases remained unmatched. The CDR3 is 15 amino acids. CDR1 and CDR2 from the germline V gene are SGHDN and FVKESK. The CDR3 sequence: CASSRPGTGGEKLFF. The CDR3 nucleotides are TGTGCCAGCAGCCGACCCGGGACAGGTGGTGAAAAACTGTTTTTT.

The rearrangement joins TRBV28 to TRBJ2-3; D unresolved. V gave up 7 bases and J gave up 8 bases, with 10 bases separating them. The length of the CDR3 is 11 residues. Germline assignment: CDR1 MDHEN and CDR2 SYDVKM. Written as DNA, the CDR3 is TGTGCCAGCACCCGTCGGAGTACGCAGTATTTT. Its protein is CASTRRSTQYF.

This clone has just one count. The CDR3 reads CASSERKLAGAGELFF. Written as DNA, the CDR3 is TGTGCCAGCAGTGAGAGGAAACTAGCGGGAGCCGGGGAGCTGTTTTTT. The chain employs TRBV2 and TRBJ2-2; 11 bases agree with TRBD2. J gave up 6 bases and V 3 bases, and 6 bases lay outside the gene matches. The germline V gene encodes CDR1 SNHLY and CDR2 FYNNEI. This CDR3 has 16 residues.

The chain recombines TRBV4-1 with TRBJ1-1; the D is unclear. Germline V gene data show CDR1 as MGHRA and CDR2 as YSYEKL. The V end lost 0 bases, the J end lost 5 bases, and 13 bases lay between the germline ends. CDR3 length equals 15 residues. This chain's CDR3 is CASSQEEGKRTEAFF. The CDR3 nucleotides are TGCGCCAGCAGCCAAGAAGAAGGAAAGCGGACTGAAGCTTTCTTT.

V usage is TRBV7-3 and J usage is TRBJ2-3; TRBD2 aligns across 7 bases. V was clipped by 6 bases and J by 1 base; unmatched bases: 7. Germline assignment: CDR1 SGHTA and CDR2 FQGTGA. The CDR3 has 15 amino acids. CDR3 region: CASRPTSERTDTQYF. CDR3 DNA: TGTGCCAGCAGACCTACTAGCGAACGCACAGATACGCAGTATTTT.

The J gene is TRBJ1-5, the V gene TRBV6-5; D is unresolved. Per the germline V gene, CDR1 is MNHEY and CDR2 is SVGAGI. The CDR3 contains 14 residues. V shed 2 bases and J shed 4 bases, with 9 bases lying between them. The DNA for the CDR3 is TGTGCCAGCAGTTACGCAGGACCTAATCAGCCCCAGCATTTT. Translated: CASSYAGPNQPQHF.

In its sample, this clone was seen a few times. The chain employs TRBV6-5 and TRBJ1-4; no definite D call. The germline V gene encodes CDR1 MNHEY and CDR2 SVGAGI. This CDR3 comprises 14 residues. V was pared by 0 bases and J by 14 bases, with 16 bases between. The CDR3 coding sequence is TGTGCCAGCAGTTACTCCACCGACATGGTGACTCTGTTTTTT. This codes for CASSYSTDMVTLFF.

The V gene is TRBV30, the J gene TRBJ2-7; 8 nucleotides align to TRBD1. The germline V gene encodes CDR1 GTSNPN and CDR2 SVGIG (reference sequence). The CDR3 is made up of 16 amino acids. Germline trimming cut 1 base from V and 3 bases from J; bases unmatched to any gene: 11. The CDR3 sequence is CAWSAPGTGSYYEQYF. CDR3 coding DNA: TGTGCCTGGAGTGCCCCCGGGACAGGCTCTTACTACGAGCAGTACTTC. Looking up the rest from reference TRBV30 and TRBJ2-7 gives the full variable domain: SQTIHQWPATLVQPVGSPLSLECTVEGTSNPNLYWYRQAAGRGLQLLFYSVGIGQISSEVPQNLSASRPQDRQFILSSKKLLLSDSGFYLCAWSAPGTGSYYEQYFGPGTRLTVT.

This sequence joins TRBV5-4 and TRBJ1-1; 8 nucleotides align to TRBD1. Germline trimming cut 4 bases from V and 4 bases from J; bases unmatched to any gene: 9. The CDR3 covers 15 residues. Germline V CDR1 and CDR2: SGHNT, YYREEE (reference sequence). The DNA of the CDR3 is TGTGCCAGCAGCGTCACGACAGGGGTGAGCACTGAAGCTTTCTTT. It is translated as CASSVTTGVSTEAFF.